Below, 27 T cell receptor beta chains from the same sample are listed, as sequenced in a study of metastatic and nonmetastatic thyroid tumors. TCRdb re-processed the PCR reads through MiXCR. The repertoire holds over 55,000 clones, with 25% to 35% as singletons. Patients underwent thyroid surgery, and none had received any treatment before it. Material for sequencing was blood. These receptors all stem from a female donor with papillary thyroid cancer or a benign thyroid nodule (not recorded which). Some clones in this sample may be carry-over from other donors' samples.

This rearrangement joins TRBV5-1 to TRBJ1-4; D is undetermined. This CDR3 is built from 18 residues. CDR1 and CDR2 (germline): SGHRS, YFSETQ. Trimming shortened V by 1 base and J by 3 bases, and 19 bases separated the two germline ends. In nucleotides, the CDR3 is TGCGCCAGCAGCTTGTTAGGGTTAGCCACAGCTGCTAATGAAAAACTGTTTTTT. This translates into CASSLLGLATAANEKLFF.

The chain joins TRBV7-9 to TRBJ2-5; D is unresolved. Trimming shortened V by 6 bases and J by 2 bases, and 7 bases separated the two germline ends. Germline loops: CDR1 SEHNR, CDR2 FQNEAQ (reference sequence). The CDR3 has 12 amino acids. CDR3 in amino acids: CASRKFQETQYF. CDR3 sequence (DNA): TGTGCCAGCAGGAAATTTCAAGAGACCCAGTACTTC. The full variable domain, with the rest looked up from reference TRBV7-9 and TRBJ2-5, is DTGVSQNPRHKITKRGQNVTFRCDPISEHNRLYWYRQTLGQGPEFLTYFQNEAQLEKSRLLSDRFSAERPKGSFSTLEIQRTEQGDSAMYLCASRKFQETQYFGPGTRLLVL.

This clone was counted many times. CDR3 DNA sequence: TGTGCCAGCTCACCACGGGGGCCGGATCAGCCCCAGCATTTT. This gives the protein CASSPRGPDQPQHF. The chain joins TRBV18 to TRBJ1-5; D perhaps matches TRBD1 (6 bases). Germline V gene lookup returns CDR1 KGHSH and CDR2 LQKENI. V shed 1 base and J shed 5 bases, with 9 bases lying between them. This CDR3 is 14 amino acids long.

This chain connects TRBV6-1 to TRBJ1-5; D gene unclear. The CDR3 sequence is 13 residues long. The ends were cut back, 5 bases at V and 5 bases at J, with 10 bases in the middle. Germline V gene sequence: CDR1 MNHNS, CDR2 SASEGT. The CDR3 DNA is TGTGCCAGCAGTCGGGGATTAGATCAGCCCCAGCATTTT. Amino acid sequence: CASSRGLDQPQHF.

This clone was seen only a few times. The V gene is TRBV11-2, the J gene TRBJ2-3, with TRBD2 identical over 8 bases. The junction had 9 bases not matched to a gene; V was cut back by 6 bases and J by 1 base. CDR1 and CDR2 (germline): SGHAT, FQNNGV. This CDR3 has 16 amino acids. CDR3 bases: TGTGCCAGCAGTTCCATGTGGCGGGAGGGCACAGATACGCAGTATTTT. It yields the protein CASSSMWREGTDTQYF.

The J gene is TRBJ2-7, the V gene TRBV27; D is ambiguous. V gave up 4 bases and J gave up 6 bases, with 16 bases separating them. CDR1 and CDR2 from the germline V gene are MNHEY and SMNVEV (reference sequence). The CDR3 has 14 residues. CDR3 sequence: CASSSAETTPEQYF. DNA of the CDR3: TGTGCCAGCAGTTCGGCCGAAACCACTCCCGAGCAGTACTTC.

This clone was seen a few times. The chain joins TRBV12-3 or TRBV12-4 to TRBJ1-5; D is possibly TRBD1 (6 bases). The germline V and J ends were trimmed by 6 bases and 7 bases, with 19 bases remaining between them. The length of the CDR3 is 15 residues. CDR3 in amino acids: CASRPAWGQGQPQHF. DNA for the CDR3: TGTGCCAGCAGACCGGCTTGGGGGCAGGGACAGCCCCAGCATTTT.

This clone occurred once. A single base separates this from a much larger clone, so it may be a read error. The V call is TRBV20-1, the J call TRBJ2-2, with D uncertain. V shed 5 bases and J shed 5 bases, with 18 bases lying between them. Germline V gene lookup returns CDR1 DFQATT and CDR2 SNEGSKA (reference sequence). The CDR3 is 15 residues long. CDR3: CSAFPRYFRTGELFF. CDR3 nucleotide sequence: TGCAGTGCTTTCCCCCGATACTTTCGGACCGGGGAGCTGTTTTTT.

The chain uses TRBV9 and TRBJ2-5; TRBD1 is a possible D gene (6 bases). This CDR3 comprises 15 residues. Germline lookup yields CDR1 SGDLS and CDR2 YYNGEE. V was pared by 7 bases and J by 5 bases, with 21 bases between. This CDR3 is CASSLEQGNVETQYF. As DNA, the CDR3 is TGTGCCAGCTCGTTGGAGCAGGGGAACGTGGAGACCCAGTACTTC.

This clone was seen more than once but under ten times. Additional DNA sequences in this sample encode the identical CDR3. The chain couples TRBV24-1 to TRBJ2-5; 8 bases align to TRBD2. In germline, CDR1 is KGHDR, CDR2 SFDVKD. J lost 4 bases, V lost 4 bases, and 10 bases had no gene match. This CDR3 spans 16 amino acids. CDR3 protein: CATSDPGLAGGETQYF. CDR3 nucleotide sequence: TGTGCCACCAGTGACCCAGGACTAGCCGGAGGAGAGACCCAGTACTTC.

A few counts support this clone. This sequence joins TRBV27 and TRBJ1-2; TRBD1 is a possible D gene (6 bases). Per germline, CDR1 MNHEY and CDR2 SMNVEV (reference sequence). V shed 2 bases and J shed 2 bases, with 12 bases lying between them. The CDR3 is 15 residues long. DNA for the CDR3: TGTGCCAGCAGTTTAGAAGGGACACCCAACTATGGCTACACCTTC. This translates into CASSLEGTPNYGYTF.

This rearrangement joins TRBV6-1 to TRBJ1-1, with a weak D call TRBD1 (5 bases). With 6 bases removed from V and 3 bases from J, the gap between germline ends came to 14 bases. Germline CDR1 MNHNS, CDR2 SASEGT. The CDR3 totals 14 residues. The CDR3 coding sequence is TGTGCCAGCAGGGGGCCAGTAGCTGACACTGAAGCTTTCTTT. It yields the protein CASRGPVADTEAFF.

This clone occurred a few times. V usage is TRBV6-1 and J usage is TRBJ2-7; D ambiguous. Germline V gene lookup returns CDR1 MNHNS and CDR2 SASEGT. V was trimmed by 6 bases and J by 3 bases, leaving 12 bases between them. This CDR3 is built from 13 residues. The CDR3 nucleotides read TGTGCCAGCAGAACCGTTGGGAACTACGAGCAGTACTTC. It encodes CASRTVGNYEQYF.

This clone was detected only a few times. The rearrangement links TRBV28 to TRBJ2-1, with 14 bases fitting TRBD2. There are 19 residues in the CDR3. Germline V CDR1 and CDR2: MDHEN, SYDVKM. Germline trimming cut 4 bases from V and 6 bases from J; bases unmatched to any gene: 14. CDR3 sequence (DNA): TGTGCCAGCAGTTCTCCAACGGGGACTAGCGGGAGTAGTATCAATGAGCAGTTCTTC. It encodes CASSSPTGTSGSSINEQFF. Supplemented by reference TRBV28 and TRBJ2-1, the full variable domain reads DVKVTQSSRYLVKRTGEKVFLECVQDMDHENMFWYRQDPGLGLRLIYFSYDVKMKEKGDIPEGYSVSREKKERFSLILESASTNQTSMYLCASSSPTGTSGSSINEQFFGPGTRLTVL.

This clone has at least ten counts. The chain has TRBV5-6 and TRBJ2-6; no clear D. Trimming cost V 0 bases and J 0 bases, with 7 bases left between them. CDR3 size: 16 residues. The V gene's germline CDR1 is SGHDT and CDR2 YYEEEE. CDR3 residues: CASSLDSHSGANVLTF. The CDR3 DNA follows: TGTGCCAGCAGCTTGGACAGTCACTCTGGGGCCAACGTCCTGACTTTC.

The rearrangement joins TRBV12-3 or TRBV12-4 to TRBJ2-2, with 7 bases aligning to TRBD2. With 8 bases clipped from V and 6 bases from J, the junction kept 12 bases outside the gene matches. The CDR3 consists of 15 residues. CDR3 residues: CASGRDTGGSGELFF. CDR3 nucleotides: TGTGCCAGCGGGCGAGATACGGGGGGATCCGGGGAGCTGTTTTTT.

The chain uses TRBV5-1 and TRBJ2-7, with 9 bases fitting TRBD2. Germline V gene sequence: CDR1 SGHRS, CDR2 YFSETQ. The V and J ends lost 4 bases and 0 bases, in that order; junction bases with no gene match: 14. This CDR3 comprises 18 residues. The CDR3 loop is CASSPRGSGSPSSYEQYF. CDR3 in DNA: TGCGCCAGCAGCCCCCGAGGTAGCGGGAGCCCTAGCTCCTACGAGCAGTACTTC.

This clone appeared a few times. This sequence joins TRBV6-1 and TRBJ2-7; 7 nucleotides match TRBD1. The CDR3 sequence is 12 residues long. The germline V gene encodes CDR1 MNHNS and CDR2 SASEGT. V dropped 8 bases and J dropped 6; count of bases not matched to a gene: 7. The CDR3 DNA reads as TGTGCCAGCCGGGACAGAGGTATCGAGCAGTACTTC. This codes for CASRDRGIEQYF.

To note about this clone: One end of the junction is discordant with germline, which a read error may explain. The sample has other DNA sequences that encode this CDR3 too. The chain couples TRBV27 to TRBJ2-6, with no clear D. The CDR3 runs to 13 residues. CDR1 and CDR2 from the germline V gene are MNHEY and SMNVEV (reference sequence). CDR3 in DNA: TGCGCTAGAGCCCATTCTGGGGCCAACGTCCTGACTTTC. Encoded protein: CARAHSGANVLTF.

V and J are TRBV27 and TRBJ2-1; D is unresolved. Germline-derived CDR1 and CDR2 are MNHEY and SMNVEV (reference sequence). The germline V and J ends were trimmed by 2 bases and 8 bases, with 10 bases remaining between them. The CDR3 loop spans 13 amino acids. The CDR3 here is CASSLISFHEQFF. CDR3 DNA: TGTGCCAGCAGTTTAATCTCGTTCCATGAGCAGTTCTTC.

There are many counts of this clone. This chain uses TRBV20-1 with TRBJ1-1; D not resolved. CDR1 is DFQATT and CDR2 is SNEGSKA in the germline V gene (reference sequence). CDR3 length: 12 residues. Trimming cost V 3 bases and J 1 base, with 6 bases left between them. The CDR3 bases are TGCAGTGCTAGGAGGAGGAACACTGAAGCTTTCTTT. Protein: CSARRRNTEAFF.

This clone has more than one count but fewer than ten. The chain couples TRBV19 to TRBJ2-2, with TRBD2 matching over 8 bases. With 3 bases clipped from V and 4 bases from J, the junction kept 7 bases outside the gene matches. Germline CDR1 LNHDA, CDR2 SQIVND (reference sequence). The CDR3 contains 16 residues. Here the CDR3 DNA reads TGTGCCAGTAGTATGACAGCGGGAGCGGGCACCGGGGAGCTGTTTTTT. It specifies CASSMTAGAGTGELFF.

The chain joins TRBV20-1 to TRBJ1-1; no definite D call. This CDR3 comprises 14 residues. CDR1 and CDR2 (germline): DFQATT, SNEGSKA (reference sequence). The ends were cut back, 0 bases at V and 1 base at J, with 9 bases in the middle. CDR3 nucleotides: TGCAGTGCTAGAGATGGGCAGCGGAACACTGAAGCTTTCTTT. It yields the protein CSARDGQRNTEAFF.

The chain uses TRBV20-1 and TRBJ1-2; 7 nucleotides agree with TRBD1. V lost 5 bases, J lost 4 bases, and 4 bases stayed unmatched. Germline V gives CDR1 DFQATT, CDR2 SNEGSKA (reference sequence). This CDR3 comprises 12 residues. The CDR3 reads CSASGGVYGYTF. The CDR3 region has the DNA TGCAGTGCTTCAGGGGGGGTCTATGGCTACACCTTC.

Only one count was recorded for this clone. This chain links TRBV4-2 with TRBJ2-7, with a possible D match to TRBD2 (6 bases). Between the trimmed V and J ends, which lost 3 bases and 2 bases, there was a span of 17 bases. The CDR3 spans 16 residues. The germline CDR1 and CDR2 sequences are LGHNA and YNFKEQ. The DNA for the CDR3 is TGTGCCAGCAGCCACCCCCAGCTAGCGCGCACCTACGAGCAGTACTTC. Translation gives CASSHPQLARTYEQYF.

This clone was counted only a few times. The V call is TRBV27, the J call TRBJ2-7; 9 bases are a match to TRBD1. This CDR3 is built from 18 residues. Germline trimming cut 3 bases from V and 3 bases from J; bases unmatched to any gene: 15. Germline CDR1 and CDR2: MNHEY and SMNVEV (reference sequence). CDR3 in DNA: TGTGCCAGCAGTTTCTCAAGAGACCGGGACAGGGATTTCTACGAGCAGTACTTC. Translating gives CASSFSRDRDRDFYEQYF.

V is TRBV5-1 and J is TRBJ2-7; D unresolved. Per germline, CDR1 SGHRS and CDR2 YFSETQ. Trimming cost V 2 bases and J 0 bases, with 15 bases left between them. This CDR3 has 16 amino acids. CDR3 sequence (DNA): TGCGCCAGCAGCTTTGGGTACCGAGGTTACTCCTACGAGCAGTACTTC. It translates to CASSFGYRGYSYEQYF.